This TCR beta chain was sequenced in a study of blood T cells in healthy people across ages. As regards this clonotype: The antigen is not known.

A second PCR, run for about 6 to 11 cycles, used a sample-barcoded 5' primer plus a J-beta primer mix. Unique molecular identifiers of 12 random nucleotides labeled each cDNA. TCRdb itself ran the 5' RACE reads through MiXCR, one entry per CDR3 protein. The sample has 1.5 million to 2 million distinct CDR3 sequences; 49% are singletons. General observations from the study: Long-lived and aged donors differed, with more naive CD4+ cells and higher diversity in the long-lived. For the donors, CMV status was unknown and possibly confounded expanded clonotype changes.

The sequencing input was blood. The sequence came from a woman in her 40s in good health.

As DNA, the CDR3 is TGTGCCAGCAGCTTTAGACAGGGACAATTCCAAGAGACCCAGTACTTC. Protein: CASSFRQGQFQETQYF. The chain joins TRBV5-5 to TRBJ2-5, with 7 bases identical to TRBD1. The V gene's germline CDR1 is SGHKS and CDR2 YYEKEE (reference sequence). CDR3 length: 16 residues. V shed 2 bases and J 1 base; nucleotides not matched to a gene: 8.